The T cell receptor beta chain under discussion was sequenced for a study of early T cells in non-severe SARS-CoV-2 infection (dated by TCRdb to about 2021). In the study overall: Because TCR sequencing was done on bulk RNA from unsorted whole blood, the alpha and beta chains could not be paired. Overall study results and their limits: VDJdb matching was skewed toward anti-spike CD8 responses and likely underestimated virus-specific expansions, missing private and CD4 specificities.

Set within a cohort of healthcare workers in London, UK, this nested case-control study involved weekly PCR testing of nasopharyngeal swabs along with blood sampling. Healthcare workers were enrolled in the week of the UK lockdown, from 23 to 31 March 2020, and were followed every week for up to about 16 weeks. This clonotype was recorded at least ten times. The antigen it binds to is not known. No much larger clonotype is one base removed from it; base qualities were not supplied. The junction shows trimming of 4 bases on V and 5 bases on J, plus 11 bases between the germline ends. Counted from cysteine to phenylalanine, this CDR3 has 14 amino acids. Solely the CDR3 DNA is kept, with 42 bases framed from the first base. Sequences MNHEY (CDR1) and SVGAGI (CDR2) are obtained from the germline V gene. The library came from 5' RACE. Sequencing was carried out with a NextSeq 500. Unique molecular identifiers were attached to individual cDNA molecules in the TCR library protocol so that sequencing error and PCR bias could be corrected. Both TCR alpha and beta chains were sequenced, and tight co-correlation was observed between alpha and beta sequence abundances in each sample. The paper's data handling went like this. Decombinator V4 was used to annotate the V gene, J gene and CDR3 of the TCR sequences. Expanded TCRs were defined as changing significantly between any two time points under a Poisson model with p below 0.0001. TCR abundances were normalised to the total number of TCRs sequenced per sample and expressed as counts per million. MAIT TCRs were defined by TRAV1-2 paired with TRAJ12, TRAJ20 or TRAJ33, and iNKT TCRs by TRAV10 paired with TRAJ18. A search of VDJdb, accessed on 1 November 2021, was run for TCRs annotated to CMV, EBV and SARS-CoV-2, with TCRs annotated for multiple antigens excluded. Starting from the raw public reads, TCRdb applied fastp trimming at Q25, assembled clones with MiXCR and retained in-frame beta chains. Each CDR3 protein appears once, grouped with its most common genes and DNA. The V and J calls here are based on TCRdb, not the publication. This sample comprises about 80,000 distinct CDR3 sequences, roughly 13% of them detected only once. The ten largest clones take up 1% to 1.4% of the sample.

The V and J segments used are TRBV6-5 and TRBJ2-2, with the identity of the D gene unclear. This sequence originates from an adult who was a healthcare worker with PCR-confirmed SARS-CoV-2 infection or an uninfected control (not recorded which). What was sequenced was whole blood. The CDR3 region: CASSSPFRTGELFF. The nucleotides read TGTGCCAGCAGTTCTCCTTTTAGGACCGGGGAGCTGTTTTTT.